Listed below are T cell receptor beta chains from one sample, sequenced in a study of metastatic and nonmetastatic thyroid tumors. With MiXCR, TCRdb reprocessed the PCR reads. The top ten clones hold under 25% of a sample with several thousand clones, 25% to 35% of them seen once. Sequencing used tumor tissue. The receptors shown here come from a female donor with papillary thyroid cancer or a benign thyroid nodule (not recorded which). Some clones in this sample may be carry-over from other donors' samples. The CDR3 runs from the conserved cysteine through the conserved F or W. The order of the fields is D gene, J gene, V gene, clone size, CDR3 protein, CDR3 DNA. A D gene is named only where the DNA matches it firmly. The size entry is marked missing in some rows and otherwise reads once, few, many or a size class.

NA | TRBJ2-3 | TRBV12-5 | few | CASLVITDTQYF | TGTGCTAGTCTGGTGATCACAGATACGCAGTATTTT
TRBD1 | TRBJ2-1 | TRBV19 | NA | CTSSIGTATYNEQFF | TGTACCAGTAGTATCGGGACAGCCACCTACAATGAGCAGTTCTTC
TRBD2 | TRBJ2-1 | TRBV6-1 | few | CASSGTSVTYNEQFF | TGTGCCAGCAGTGGGACTAGCGTCACCTACAATGAGCAGTTCTTC
TRBD1 | TRBJ2-3 | TRBV7-2 | NA | CASSARQGAQYF | TGTGCCAGCAGCGCCCGACAGGGGGCGCAGTATTTT
NA | TRBJ2-7 | TRBV30 | medium-sized | CAWSDGDPLYEQYF | TGTGCCTGGAGTGATGGAGACCCCCTTTACGAGCAGTACTTC
NA | TRBJ2-7 | TRBV7-2 | few | CASSLKGTYEQYF | TGTGCCAGCAGCTTGAAGGGGACCTACGAGCAGTACTTC
TRBD2 | TRBJ2-1 | TRBV7-9 | many | CASSLGGGGDNEQFF | TGTGCCAGCAGCTTAGGAGGCGGGGGGGACAATGAGCAGTTCTTC
NA | TRBJ2-3 | TRBV6-2/TRBV6-3 | NA | CASSYSFSRADTQYF | TGTGCCAGCAGTTACTCGTTTTCGCGGGCAGATACGCAGTATTTT
TRBD2 | TRBJ2-5 | TRBV20-1 | many | CSASRLADETQYF | TGCAGTGCTAGCCGACTAGCAGATGAGACCCAGTACTTC
TRBD2 | TRBJ2-3 | TRBV12-5 | NA | CASGPRTSGGTDTQYF | TGTGCTAGTGGGCCCAGGACTAGTGGGGGCACAGATACGCAGTATTTT
TRBD1 | TRBJ2-1 | TRBV6-1 | NA | CASKASGQGGIEQFF | TGTGCCAGCAAAGCTTCAGGACAGGGGGGAATTGAGCAGTTCTTC
TRBD2 | TRBJ2-1 | TRBV20-1 | medium-sized | CSASGGATNNEQFF | TGCAGTGCTAGCGGGGGGGCGACTAACAATGAGCAGTTCTTC
NA | TRBJ1-3 | TRBV12-5 | few | CASGFNSGNTIYF | TGTGCTAGTGGTTTCAACTCTGGAAACACCATATATTTT
NA | TRBJ1-1 | TRBV6-1 | few | CASSEDPGTLPEAFF | TGTGCCAGCAGTGAAGACCCAGGGACCCTTCCTGAAGCTTTCTTT
NA | TRBJ1-5 | TRBV27 | NA | CASSGGNQPQHF | TGTGCCAGCAGCGGGGGTAATCAGCCCCAGCATTTT
NA | TRBJ1-4 | TRBV4-2 | medium-sized | CASSQPGIQSEKLFF | TGTGCCAGCAGCCAGCCGGGGATCCAGAGTGAAAAACTGTTTTTT
NA | TRBJ2-7 | TRBV30 | NA | CAWSVGRAYEQYF | TGTGCCTGGAGTGTTGGTAGGGCCTACGAGCAGTACTTC
NA | TRBJ1-6 | TRBV6-1 | few | CASRTRANSPLHF | TGTGCCAGCAGGACGAGGGCTAATTCACCCCTCCACTTT
NA | TRBJ2-7 | TRBV3-1 | once | CASSHRNSDEQYF | TGTGCCAGCAGCCACCGGAACAGCGACGAGCAGTACTTC
NA | TRBJ1-6 | TRBV7-2 | NA | CASSLGLESPLHF | TGTGCCAGCAGCTTAGGACTGGAATCACCCCTCCACTTT
TRBD2 | TRBJ2-7 | TRBV11-1 | NA | CASSLASAGGPFYEQYF | TGTGCCAGCAGCTTGGCGTCAGCGGGAGGGCCTTTCTACGAGCAGTACTTC
TRBD1 | TRBJ1-6 | TRBV27 | NA | CASRRDRERNSPLHF | TGTGCCAGCCGTCGGGACAGGGAAAGGAATTCACCCCTCCACTTT
NA | TRBJ1-2 | TRBV13 | medium-sized | CASSRTKVRNGYTF | TGTGCCAGCAGCCGGACAAAAGTTAGGAATGGCTACACCTTC
TRBD2 | TRBJ2-7 | TRBV27 | few | CASRGLAGARSNEQYF | TGTGCCAGCAGGGGACTAGCGGGAGCTCGAAGCAACGAGCAGTACTTC
TRBD2 | TRBJ2-2 | TRBV6-1 | large | CASSGLADRNGELFF | TGTGCCAGCAGTGGACTAGCAGACCGGAACGGGGAGCTGTTTTTT
NA | TRBJ1-5 | TRBV28 | medium-sized | CASSFRGGGNQPQHF | TGTGCCAGCAGTTTCAGGGGCGGTGGCAATCAGCCCCAGCATTTT
NA | TRBJ1-2 | TRBV6-1 | few | CASSRQNYGYTF | TGTGCCAGCAGCCGGCAGAACTATGGCTACACCTTC
TRBD2 | TRBJ2-7 | TRBV6-1 | few | CASTHRDYFSYEQYF | TGTGCCAGCACACACCGGGACTATTTCTCCTACGAGCAGTACTTC
NA | TRBJ2-1 | TRBV11-2 | few | CASSLGGVRNEQFF | TGTGCCAGCAGCTTAGGTGGCGTACGAAATGAGCAGTTCTTC
NA | TRBJ2-3 | TRBV19 | medium-sized | CASSRGGADTQYF | TGTGCCAGTAGCCGCGGAGGAGCAGATACGCAGTATTTT
NA | TRBJ2-2 | TRBV7-5 | NA | CTSVPFSGNVASNPTGELFF | NA
TRBD1 | TRBJ1-6 | TRBV6-1 | NA | CANTTGQGGVPLHF | TGTGCCAACACAACGGGACAGGGGGGGGTACCCCTCCACTTT
TRBD2 | TRBJ2-3 | TRBV7-2 | few | CASSSTTGGGRYTQYF | TGTGCCAGCAGTTCTACGACGGGAGGGGGGAGGTATACGCAGTATTTT
NA | TRBJ1-4 | TRBV15 | medium-sized | CATSRATTGANEKLFF | TGTGCCACCAGCAGAGCCACGACAGGAGCTAATGAAAAACTGTTTTTT
NA | TRBJ2-7 | TRBV28 | medium-sized | CASSLRRREQYF | TGTGCCAGCAGTTTACGGCGTAGGGAGCAGTACTTC
TRBD2 | TRBJ2-4 | TRBV20-1 | NA | CSAPMRGVGKNIQYF | TGCAGTGCTCCCATGCGGGGGGTGGGCAAAAACATTCAGTACTTC
NA | TRBJ1-2 | TRBV12-3/TRBV12-4 | NA | CASSLTLTHGYTF | TGTGCCAGCAGTTTAACTCTAACGCATGGCTACACCTTC
NA | TRBJ1-1 | TRBV5-1 | NA | CASSFTSGGPEAFF | TGCGCCAGCAGCTTCACTTCGGGGGGCCCTGAAGCTTTCTTT
TRBD2 | TRBJ2-7 | TRBV27 | few | CASRWATSGVEQYF | TGTGCCAGCCGTTGGGCTACTAGCGGTGTCGAGCAGTACTTC
NA | TRBJ1-2 | TRBV10-3 | NA | CAIQARVEGYTF | TGTGCCATTCAGGCCAGGGTAGAAGGCTACACCTTC
NA | TRBJ1-5 | TRBV6-2/TRBV6-3 | NA | CASRRSRGGNQPQHF | TGTGCCAGCAGACGCAGCCGGGGAGGAAATCAGCCCCAGCATTTT
NA | TRBJ1-6 | TRBV15 | few | CATSREARGHNSPLHF | TGTGCCACCAGCAGAGAGGCCAGGGGACATAATTCACCCCTCCACTTT
NA | TRBJ1-1 | TRBV7-2 | NA | CASSLRRWTEAFF | TGTGCCAGCAGCTTACGTAGGTGGACTGAAGCTTTCTTT
NA | TRBJ2-2 | TRBV6-2/TRBV6-3 | few | CASSYTENTGELFF | TGTGCCAGCAGTTATACCGAGAACACCGGGGAGCTGTTTTTT
NA | TRBJ1-1 | TRBV9 | many | CASSSEDWTEAFF | TGTGCCAGCAGCTCCGAGGACTGGACTGAAGCTTTCTTT
NA | TRBJ1-5 | TRBV12-3/TRBV12-4 | few | CASSWSGTDQPQHF | TGTGCCAGCAGTTGGTCCGGGACGGATCAGCCCCAGCATTTT
TRBD2 | TRBJ2-7 | TRBV6-2/TRBV6-3 | NA | CASRVTSGSGYEQYF | TGTGCCAGCAGGGTGACTAGCGGGAGTGGCTACGAGCAGTACTTC
NA | TRBJ2-1 | TRBV7-3 | NA | CASSLTPSSRGVYNEQFF | TGTGCCAGCAGCTTAACGCCCTCTAGCAGAGGAGTATATAATGAGCAGTTCTTC
TRBD1 | TRBJ2-7 | TRBV10-2 | NA | CASSEGTGRLEQYF | TGCGCCAGCAGTGAGGGGACAGGGAGACTCGAGCAGTACTTC
TRBD1 | TRBJ1-4 | TRBV19 | NA | CASAGQGYEKLFF | TGTGCCAGTGCGGGACAGGGGTATGAAAAACTGTTTTTT
NA | TRBJ1-1 | TRBV12-3/TRBV12-4 | NA | CASSLVGASTEAFF | TGTGCCAGCAGTTTAGTGGGGGCGAGCACTGAAGCTTTCTTT
TRBD1 | TRBJ1-2 | TRBV6-1 | few | CASTPGQENYGYTF | TGTGCCAGCACCCCCGGACAGGAGAACTATGGCTACACCTTC
NA | TRBJ2-3 | TRBV5-1 | NA | CASSFGGRTSTDTQYF | TGCGCCAGCAGCTTCGGGGGCAGGACTAGCACAGATACGCAGTATTTT
TRBD2 | TRBJ2-3 | TRBV4-1 | many | CASSWTSGRGADTQYF | TGCGCCAGCAGCTGGACTAGCGGGAGGGGAGCAGATACGCAGTATTTT
NA | TRBJ2-1 | TRBV11-2 | NA | CASSPNPADYNEQFF | TGTGCCAGCAGCCCGAATCCCGCAGACTACAATGAGCAGTTCTTC
NA | TRBJ1-3 | TRBV30 | NA | CAWSQFSGNTIYF | TGTGCCTGGAGCCAGTTCTCTGGAAACACCATATATTTT
TRBD2 | TRBJ2-7 | TRBV6-2/TRBV6-3 | few | CASCSAGVGLEQYF | TGTGCCAGCTGTTCAGCGGGAGTAGGACTCGAGCAGTACTTC
NA | TRBJ2-2 | TRBV6-1 | NA | CASSLGGSGELFF | TGTGCCAGCAGTCTAGGGGGGTCCGGGGAGCTGTTTTTT
NA | TRBJ1-4 | TRBV12-3/TRBV12-4 | NA | CASSPTSGSLSEKLFF | TGTGCCAGCAGTCCCACTTCAGGGTCTCTTAGTGAAAAACTGTTTTTT
TRBD1 | TRBJ1-4 | TRBV20-1 | medium-sized | CSARTPGQGYEKLFF | TGCAGTGCTAGAACACCGGGACAGGGGTATGAAAAACTGTTTTTT